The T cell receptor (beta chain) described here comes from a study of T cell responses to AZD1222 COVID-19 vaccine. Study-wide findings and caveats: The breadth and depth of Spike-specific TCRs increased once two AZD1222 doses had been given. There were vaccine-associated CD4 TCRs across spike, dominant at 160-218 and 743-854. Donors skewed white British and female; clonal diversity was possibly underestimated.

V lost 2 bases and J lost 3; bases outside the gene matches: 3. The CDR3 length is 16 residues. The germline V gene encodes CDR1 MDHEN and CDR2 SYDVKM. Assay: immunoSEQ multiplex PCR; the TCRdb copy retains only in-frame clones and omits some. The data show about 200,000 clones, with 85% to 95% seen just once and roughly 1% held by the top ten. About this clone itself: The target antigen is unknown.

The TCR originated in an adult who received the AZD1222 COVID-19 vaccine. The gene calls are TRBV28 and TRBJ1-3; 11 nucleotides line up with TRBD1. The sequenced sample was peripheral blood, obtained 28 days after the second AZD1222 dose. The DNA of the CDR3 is TGTGCCAGCAGTTTAGTAGGGACAGGGGGTGGAAACACCATATATTTT. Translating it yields CASSLVGTGGGNTIYF.